This T cell receptor (beta chain) emerged from a study of cytomegalovirus exposure and HLA in healthy donors. Points from the study as a whole: A later analysis found TCR association rates differed by HLA locus, highest for DRB1 and lowest for HLA-C.

PCR employed 60 Vbeta and 13 Jbeta primers. TCRdb's copy holds only in-frame clones and misses some; the assay was immunoSEQ multiplex PCR. The repertoire holds approximately 52,000 clones, with approximately 80% as singletons. As regards this clone: The antigen is not known.

The material sequenced was PBMCs. The TCR originated in a female donor in good health and CMV-seronegative.

Here the CDR3 reads CASSSTSRSYEQYF. The CDR3 bases are TGTGCCAGCTCATCAACTAGTCGCTCCTACGAGCAGTACTTC. The chain links TRBV18 to TRBJ2-7; weak D call: TRBD2 (5 bases). CDR3 size: 14 residues. Germline-derived CDR1 and CDR2 are KGHSH and LQKENI. Trimming left V 5 bases short and J 0 bases short, with 11 bases between.